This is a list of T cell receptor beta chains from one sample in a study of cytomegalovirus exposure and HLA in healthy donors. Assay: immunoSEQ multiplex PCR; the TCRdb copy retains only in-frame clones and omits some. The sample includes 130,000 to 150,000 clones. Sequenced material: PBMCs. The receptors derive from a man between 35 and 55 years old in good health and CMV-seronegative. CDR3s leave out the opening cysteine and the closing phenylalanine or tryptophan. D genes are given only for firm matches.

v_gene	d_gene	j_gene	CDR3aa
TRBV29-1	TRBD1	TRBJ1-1	SAGLWDRNTEAF
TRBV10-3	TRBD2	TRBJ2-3	AISPGLAGERDTQY
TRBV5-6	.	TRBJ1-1	ASSHSNTEAF
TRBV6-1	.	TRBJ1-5	ASSALTGTNQPQH
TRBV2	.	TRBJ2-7	ASSAVRETNYEQY
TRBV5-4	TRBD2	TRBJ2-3	ASSSLAGGITDTQY
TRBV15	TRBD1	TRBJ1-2	ATSIPGQGSGGYT
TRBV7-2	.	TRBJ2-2	ASSLGGGPGELF
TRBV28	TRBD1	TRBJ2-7	ASSFVGQGYEQY
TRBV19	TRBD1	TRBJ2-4	ASSTGTGAAKNIQY
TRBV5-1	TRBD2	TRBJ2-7	ASSVSGGGYEQY
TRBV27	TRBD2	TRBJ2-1	ASTRGVTYNEQF
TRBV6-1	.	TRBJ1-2	ASSEKGANGYT
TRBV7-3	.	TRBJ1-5	ASSLGQNQPQH
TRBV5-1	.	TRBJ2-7	ASSPRDYEQY
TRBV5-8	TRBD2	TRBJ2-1	ASSLATSGFTGEQF
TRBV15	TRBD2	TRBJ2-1	ATSGSGGPWTNEQF
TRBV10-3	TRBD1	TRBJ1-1	AISELTGGNTEAF
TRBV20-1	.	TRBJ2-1	SASPRDEQF
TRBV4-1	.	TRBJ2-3	ASSRRGEDTQY
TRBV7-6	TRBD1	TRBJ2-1	ASSPPTGSPYNEQF
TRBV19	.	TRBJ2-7	ASSKYGTYEQY
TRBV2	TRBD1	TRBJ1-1	ASSVPQGAGTEAF
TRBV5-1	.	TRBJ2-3	ASSLAFYYTDTQY
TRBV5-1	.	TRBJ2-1	ASSLDGSSYNEQF
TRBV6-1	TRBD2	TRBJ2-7	ASSEAGTINYEQY
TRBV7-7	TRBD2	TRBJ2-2	ASRGGPNTGELF
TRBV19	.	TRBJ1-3	ASSIAGASGNTIY
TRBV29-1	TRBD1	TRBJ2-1	SVTTGTGYYNEQF
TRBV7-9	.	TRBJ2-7	ASSLASDEQY
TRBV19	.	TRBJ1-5	ASSPGGGRGNQPQH
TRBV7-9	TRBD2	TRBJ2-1	ASSLGGSGGFNEQF
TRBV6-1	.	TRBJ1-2	ASIRLDIPGYT
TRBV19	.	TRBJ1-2	ASSSGASYGYT
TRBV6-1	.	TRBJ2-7	ASSEFARLSAYEQY